This T cell receptor (beta chain) was captured by sequencing in a study of T cells in Graves' hyperthyroidism and ophthalmopathy. Hyperthyroidism patients were newly diagnosed, had disease duration under 2 months, and were aged 18 to 65 years. Any patient presenting with uncontrolled infection, other autoimmune disease, pregnancy or lactation was left out. This clonotype was counted ten times or more. What it binds is unknown. The CDR3 regions of TCR beta were amplified from RNA transcripts. With the HTBI primer set, the TCR CDR3 went through a first round of RT-PCR. MiXCR, run by TCRdb on the multiplex PCR reads, gives a single entry per CDR3 protein. The table has hundreds of thousands of distinct CDR3 sequences, about 12% seen once. The length of the CDR3 is 14 residues. Deletions cut 6 bases from V and 4 bases from J, with 16 bases between. Germline V gene lookup returns CDR1 MNHEY and CDR2 SVGEGT.

Findings of the study overall: A model of 13 V-J pairs discriminated ophthalmopathy from stable hyperthyroidism. Blood also showed most of the thyroid clonotypes that were expanded above 0.001.

The specimen sequenced was blood. The clonotype was recovered from a woman between 18 and 30 years old with Graves' hyperthyroidism. The chain carries TRBV6-2 or TRBV6-3 and TRBJ2-7; D not certain. The CDR3 DNA follows: TGTGCCAGCAGCCTTGGCCCGGGTCTTTACGAGCAGTACTTC. It is translated as CASSLGPGLYEQYF.